The 4 T cell receptor beta chains reported below all come from one sample, sequenced in a study of blood T cell repertoires in COVID-19 (dated by TCRdb to about 2020). The library was generated by the immunoSEQ multiplex PCR assay. TCRdb re-hosts the immuneACCESS table, in-frame sequences only. Its copies lack some clones; in the studies checked, an unresolved V gene accounts for under half of them, and the cause for the rest is not known. The sample yields 80,000 to 100,000 clones; roughly 86% were counted once. 13% of the sample rests with the top ten. The sample comprised peripheral blood. All receptors derive from a woman in her sixties or seventies in a cohort sampled during active or convalescent COVID-19.

The chain recombines TRBV30 with TRBJ2-3, with D perhaps TRBD2 (7 bases). Germline CDR1 GTSNPN, CDR2 SVGIG (reference sequence). Trimming removed 0 bases at V and 7 bases at J, with 14 bases between. The CDR3 covers 14 residues. CDR3 protein: CAWSVAGAWNTQYF. The CDR3 DNA reads TGTGCCTGGAGTGTGGCGGGGGCGTGGAATACGCAGTATTTT.

The chain is built from TRBV7-8 and TRBJ2-7; the D is unclear. The CDR3 length is 14 residues. V was cut by 0 bases and J by 0 bases, with 6 bases left in between. Germline CDR1 and CDR2: SGHVS and FQNEAQ. DNA for the CDR3: TGTGCCAGCAGCTTAGCCGCAGGCTCCTACGAGCAGTACTTC. Translating it yields CASSLAAGSYEQYF.

This clone was detected once. V and J are TRBV2 and TRBJ1-5; a weak D match, TRBD1 (6 bases). Looked up from germline, CDR1 is SNHLY and CDR2 is FYNNEI. The CDR3 sequence is 16 residues long. V shed 3 bases and J shed 4 bases, with 16 bases lying between them. CDR3 in amino acids: CASSDSGGGGNQPQHF. The CDR3 bases are TGTGCCAGCAGTGACTCCGGGGGCGGGGGAAATCAGCCCCAGCATTTT.

The chain recombines TRBV7-2 with TRBJ1-2, with 8 bases lining up with TRBD1. V dropped 4 bases and J dropped 4; count of bases not matched to a gene: 5. The CDR3 has 14 amino acids. Germline V lookup: CDR1 SGHTA, CDR2 FQGNSA. Here the CDR3 reads CASSSRTGTYGYTF. Here the CDR3 DNA reads TGTGCCAGCAGCTCCCGGACAGGGACCTATGGCTACACCTTC.